Each of the 23 T cell receptor beta chains below was sequenced from the same sample in a study of blood T cells in healthy people across ages (dated by TCRdb to 2014 to 2015). The library was built by means of 5' RACE. Instrument used: Illumina HiSeq 2500. A second PCR of roughly 6 to 11 cycles was run with a J-beta primer mix and a sample-barcoded 5' primer. Starting from the raw public reads, TCRdb applied fastp trimming at Q25, assembled clones with MiXCR and retained in-frame beta chains. Every distinct CDR3 protein forms one entry, paired with its most common genes and DNA. The sample yields almost 550,000 distinct CDR3 sequences; 24% were counted once. Of the sample, just under 9% falls within the top ten clones. Separately, the same data were catalogued under a study of T cells of mothers and their children.

The material sequenced was blood. These receptors all come from a boy between 5 and 17 years old in good health.

The table lists this clonotype with many counts. V and J are TRBV4-3 and TRBJ2-7; D unresolved. From germline, CDR1 is LGHNA and CDR2 YSLEER. V was pared by 5 bases and J by 0 bases, with 11 bases between. This CDR3 is built from 14 residues. The CDR3 DNA follows: TGCGCCAGCAGCAAGGACGCAAGCTCCTACGAGCAGTACTTC. Residues: CASSKDASSYEQYF.

This clonotype has only a few counts. J is TRBJ2-5 and V is TRBV29-1; no clear D. This CDR3 is 11 amino acids long. Germline V gene lookup returns CDR1 SQVTM and CDR2 ANQGSEA. CDR3 nucleotide sequence: TGCAGTACAAGGGATGGGGAGACCCAGTACTTC. Translating it yields CSTRDGETQYF. The full variable domain, its missing parts supplied by reference TRBV29-1 and TRBJ2-5, is SAVISQKPSRDICQRGTSLTIQCQVDSQVTMMFWYRQQPGQSLTLIATANQGSEATYESGFVIDKFPISRPNLTFSTLTVSNMSPEDSSIYLCSTRDGETQYFGPGTRLLVL.

In its sample, this clonotype was seen once. The CDR3 DNA reads as TGCGCCAGCAGACCGGGAGCCCTTGACTATGGCTACACCTTC. This sequence encodes CASRPGALDYGYTF. The chain links TRBV5-1 to TRBJ1-2, with D unclear. Trimming removed 5 bases at V and 3 bases at J, with 14 bases between. CDR1 SGHRS and CDR2 YFSETQ come from the germline V gene. This CDR3 spans 14 amino acids.

This sequence joins TRBV11-2 and TRBJ1-1; D possibly corresponds to TRBD1 (5 bases). The CDR3 spans 16 residues. Germline V gene data show CDR1 as SGHAT and CDR2 as FQNNGV. Trimming pared 5 bases from V and 1 base from J, leaving 17 bases between. The CDR3 coding sequence is TGTGCCAGCAGCCATCAACAGTTGGGGGAGAACACTGAAGCTTTCTTT. Protein sequence: CASSHQQLGENTEAFF. Looking up the rest from reference TRBV11-2 and TRBJ1-1 gives the full variable domain: EAGVAQSPRYKIIEKRQSVAFWCNPISGHATLYWYQQILGQGPKLLIQFQNNGVVDDSQLPKDRFSAERLKGVDSTLKIQPAKLEDSAVYLCASSHQQLGENTEAFFGQGTRLTVV.

This clonotype was counted between two and nine times. This chain uses TRBV7-2 with TRBJ2-2, with TRBD2 matching 12 bases. This CDR3 is built from 19 residues. With V trimmed by 2 bases and J by 0 bases, 7 bases remained unmatched. CDR1 and CDR2 (germline): SGHTA, FQGNSA. CDR3 in amino acids: CASSLKLAGGLANTGELFF. The CDR3 nucleotides read TGTGCCAGCAGCTTAAAACTAGCGGGGGGCCTAGCGAACACCGGGGAGCTGTTTTTT.

This clonotype came up a few times. The chain joins TRBV5-1 to TRBJ2-5; TRBD2 agrees at 7 bases. Germline lookup yields CDR1 SGHRS and CDR2 YFSETQ. CDR3 length: 17 residues. The V segment lost 0 bases and the J segment 2 bases; nucleotides outside the gene matches: 10. The CDR3 here is CASSLALGWGGQETQYF. CDR3 nucleotides: TGCGCCAGCAGCTTGGCCCTCGGGTGGGGGGGTCAAGAGACCCAGTACTTC.

This clonotype was detected only a few times. The V and J genes are TRBV4-1 and TRBJ2-1; D may correspond to TRBD1 or TRBD2 (5 bases each). Judging by the DNA end, TRBJ2-7 fits better; the J call may be wrong. CDR3 size: 19 residues. Germline V gene data show CDR1 as MGHRA and CDR2 as YSYEKL. DNA for the CDR3: TGCGCCAGCAGCCGAACAATGGCGGTCGGGGACGCTTATAATTACGAGCAGTACTTC. It specifies CASSRTMAVGDAYNYEQYF.

This clonotype was seen many times. The chain employs TRBV7-8 and TRBJ1-5; D is perhaps TRBD1 (5 bases). CDR1 SGHVS and CDR2 FQNEAQ come from the germline V gene. The germline V and J ends were trimmed by 2 bases and 4 bases, with 6 bases remaining between them. This CDR3 contains 13 residues. CDR3 in amino acids: CASSLQGNQPQHF. CDR3 nucleotide sequence: TGTGCCAGCAGCTTACAGGGTAATCAGCCCCAGCATTTT.

This clonotype was recorded a few times. An end of the junction differs from the germline gene, which may be a read error. The chain has TRBV24-1 and TRBJ2-1; 15 positions match TRBD2. CDR1 and CDR2 from the germline V gene are KGHDR and SFDVKD. CDR3 length: 17 amino acids. CDR3 sequence (DNA): TGTGCCACCAGTGTCAATGGACTAGCGGGGGGGTACAATGGGCAGTTCTTC. Its protein is CATSVNGLAGGYNGQFF.

Only a few counts were recorded for this clonotype. The chain uses TRBV7-9 and TRBJ2-7; unclear D gene. Per the germline V gene, CDR1 is SEHNR and CDR2 is FQNEAQ (reference sequence). This CDR3 region has 13 residues. Trimming left V 5 bases short and J 2 bases short, with 10 bases between. The CDR3 spells CASSAEAAYEQYF. CDR3 DNA sequence: TGTGCCAGCAGCGCCGAGGCAGCCTACGAGCAGTACTTC.

This rearrangement joins TRBV7-3 to TRBJ1-4; no clear D. The V end was cut by 2 bases, the J end by 7 bases, with 14 bases between. The CDR3 runs 15 residues. CDR1 and CDR2 from the germline V gene are SGHTA and FQGTGA. The CDR3 region is CASSLRLLLREKLFF. CDR3 bases: TGTGCCAGCAGCTTACGGCTCCTGCTGCGTGAAAAACTGTTTTTT.

The chain combines TRBV29-1 with TRBJ1-1; 11 nucleotides agree with TRBD1. The CDR3 is made up of 14 amino acids. CDR1 is SQVTM, CDR2 ANQGSEA, per germline. The ends lost 3 bases at V and 3 bases at J; junction bases unmatched: 3. The CDR3 spells CSVEGTGGYTEAFF. CDR3 coding DNA: TGCAGCGTTGAGGGGACAGGGGGGTACACTGAAGCTTTCTTT.

The rearrangement joins TRBV7-3 to TRBJ2-3, with D possibly being TRBD1 (6 bases). CDR1 is SGHTA, CDR2 FQGTGA, per germline. The CDR3 totals 14 residues. V lost 5 bases and J lost 8, with 17 bases in between. The CDR3 sequence: CASSITGISGTQYF. The CDR3 region has the DNA TGTGCCAGCAGCATTACAGGGATCTCAGGTACGCAGTATTTT.

The rearrangement uses TRBV11-1 and TRBJ2-1, with 12 bases lining up with TRBD2. The CDR3 is 21 amino acids. V lost 3 bases, J lost 0 bases, and 15 bases stayed unmatched. CDR1 SGHAT and CDR2 FQDESV come from the germline V gene (reference sequence). The CDR3 sequence is CASSFVPRPTSGGRSYNEQFF. The CDR3 DNA sequence: TGTGCCAGCAGCTTCGTGCCCCGACCCACTAGCGGGGGGCGCTCCTACAATGAGCAGTTCTTC.

The gene calls are TRBV7-8 and TRBJ2-3, with TRBD2 matching over 7 bases. This CDR3 is 17 amino acids long. V was clipped by 5 bases and J by 0 bases; unmatched bases: 11. Germline V lookup: CDR1 SGHVS, CDR2 FQNEAQ. CDR3 region: CASSRFFAGESTDTQYF. The CDR3 DNA reads TGTGCCAGCAGCCGATTTTTCGCGGGGGAAAGCACAGATACGCAGTATTTT.

Only a few counts were recorded for this clonotype. The rearrangement joins TRBV20-1 to TRBJ2-5, with D tentatively TRBD2 (6 bases). Germline loops: CDR1 DFQATT, CDR2 SNEGSKA (reference sequence). This CDR3 comprises 13 residues. Trimming took off 2 bases at V and 4 bases at J, with 11 bases between the two ends. CDR3: CSARREQGETQYF. CDR3 coding DNA: TGCAGTGCTAGACGGGAGCAGGGAGAGACCCAGTACTTC.

The rearrangement uses TRBV27 and TRBJ2-1, with a weak D call TRBD1 (5 bases). Trimming took 6 bases from V and 3 from J, leaving 27 bases between them. Germline CDR1 reads MNHEY; CDR2 reads SMNVEV (reference sequence). The CDR3 extends over 19 amino acids. In DNA form, the CDR3 reads TGTGCCAGCAGCTCCACCTATGTCAGGGATGAAAGCCTCTACAATGAGCAGTTCTTC. Translating gives CASSSTYVRDESLYNEQFF.

This clonotype turned up a few times. The V and J genes are TRBV6-5 and TRBJ1-6, with TRBD1 matching 10 bases. The germline V gene has CDR1 MNHEY and CDR2 SVGAGI. The CDR3 spans 14 residues. Germline trimming cut 5 bases from V and 10 bases from J; bases unmatched to any gene: 5. The CDR3 bases are TGTGCCAGCAGTCGGACAGGGGGAAGATCACCCCTCCACTTT. Amino acid sequence: CASSRTGGRSPLHF.

The rearrangement joins TRBV28 to TRBJ1-1; TRBD1 agrees at 7 bases. Germline CDR1 and CDR2: MDHEN and SYDVKM. Trimming at V came to 2 bases and at J to 2 bases, leaving 8 bases not matched to a gene. This CDR3 is built from 16 residues. CDR3 residues: CASSLHLWDRNTEAFF. The CDR3 nucleotides read TGTGCCAGCAGTTTACATTTATGGGACAGAAACACTGAAGCTTTCTTT.

This clonotype was picked up a small number of times. The chain joins TRBV29-1 to TRBJ2-5; a possible D gene is TRBD1 (7 bases). Trimming left V 7 bases short and J 3 bases short, with 12 bases between. The CDR3 has 12 amino acids. Germline V CDR1 and CDR2: SQVTM, ANQGSEA. CDR3 nucleotide sequence: TGCAGCGGGCAGGGGGGTAAAGAGACCCAGTACTTC. Amino acid sequence: CSGQGGKETQYF.

This clonotype was recorded a few times. The J gene is TRBJ2-1, the V gene TRBV27; D gene uncertain. V lost 8 bases, J lost 5 bases, and 13 bases lay in between. This CDR3 has 13 residues. The germline V gene encodes CDR1 MNHEY and CDR2 SMNVEV (reference sequence). As DNA, the CDR3 is TGTGCCAGCCTATCAACAGCTAACAATGAGCAGTTCTTC. Amino acid sequence: CASLSTANNEQFF.

The chain recombines TRBV7-9 with TRBJ1-4; 7 bases map to TRBD1. V lost 4 bases and J lost 2; bases outside the gene matches: 4. Germline V gene data show CDR1 as SEHNR and CDR2 as FQNEAQ (reference sequence). The length of the CDR3 is 15 residues. The CDR3 nucleotides read TGTGCCAGCAGCTACCCCAGGGGGACTAATGAAAAACTGTTTTTT. Translating gives CASSYPRGTNEKLFF.

This chain connects TRBV20-1 to TRBJ2-5, with D possibly matching TRBD2 (5 bases). Trimming shortened V by 4 bases and J by 9 bases, and 15 bases separated the two germline ends. The CDR3 loop spans 12 amino acids. The germline V gene has CDR1 DFQATT and CDR2 SNEGSKA (reference sequence). The CDR3 nucleotides are TGCAGTGCTACCGGACTCCTATTGGCCCAGTACTTC. This sequence encodes CSATGLLLAQYF.